This TCR beta chain was observed in a study of OX40 agonist ivuxolimab in advanced cancers. Remarks on this clone: The antigen is undetermined.

Study findings and constraints: Relatively little clonal expansion, among the lowest observed, appeared in partial responders at 0.1-3.0 mg/kg.

The J segment lost 2 bases and the V segment lost 6 bases, leaving 4 bases of the junction unmatched. Germline V gene lookup returns CDR1 MDHEN and CDR2 SYDVKM. The CDR3 has 14 amino acids. This table comes from immunoSEQ multiplex PCR, and its TCRdb copy is limited to in-frame clones, with some not included. The profile shows approximately 74,000 clones, around 91% of them singletons. The TCR sequence derives from an adult with an advanced solid tumor such as melanoma, head and neck, liver or kidney cancer. The sample was CD4+ or CD8+ T cells sorted from blood, taken in a trial of the OX40 agonist ivuxolimab. This chain uses TRBV28 with TRBJ1-5, with 7 bases aligning to TRBD1. CDR3 nucleotide sequence: TGTGCCAGCAGGCGGGACAGCCGCAATCAGCCCCAGCATTTT. It is translated as CASRRDSRNQPQHF.